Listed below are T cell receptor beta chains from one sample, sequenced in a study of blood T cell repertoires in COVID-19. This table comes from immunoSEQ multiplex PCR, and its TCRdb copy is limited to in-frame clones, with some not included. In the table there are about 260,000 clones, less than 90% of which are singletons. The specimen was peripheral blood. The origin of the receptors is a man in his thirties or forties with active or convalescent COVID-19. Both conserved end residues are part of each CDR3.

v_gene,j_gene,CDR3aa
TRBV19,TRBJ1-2,CASSKIDRAYGYTF
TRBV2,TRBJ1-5,CASGFGAVSRPQHF
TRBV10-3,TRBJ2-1,CAIRAGTEQFF
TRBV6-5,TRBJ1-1,CASSTGVWNTEAFF
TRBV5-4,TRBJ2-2,CASSLASSEAGELFF
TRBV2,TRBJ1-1,CASREAGTVAGNTEAFF
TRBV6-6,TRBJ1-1,CASTKGGGQQGLEAFF
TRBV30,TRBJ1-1,CAWSLKGNRPNTEAFF
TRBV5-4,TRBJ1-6,CASSLVPGRNSPLHF
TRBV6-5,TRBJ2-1,CASSYARGSSYNEQFF
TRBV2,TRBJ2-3,CASSEGTSGGTDTQYF
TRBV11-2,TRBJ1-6,CASSLEYNSPLHF
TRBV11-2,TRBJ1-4,CASSLGTGSEKLFF
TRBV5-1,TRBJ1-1,CASSFDRGMTEAFF
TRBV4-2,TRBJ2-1,CASSQDYRPRGVVWKFF
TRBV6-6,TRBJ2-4,CASSYDSGGNIQYF
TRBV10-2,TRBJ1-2,CASSDQYGYTF
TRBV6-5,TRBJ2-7,CASSNRETRTYEQYF
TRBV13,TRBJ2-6,CASSLRDRGSGANVLTF
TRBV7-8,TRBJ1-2,CASSPLPEGTRDSGYTF
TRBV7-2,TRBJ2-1,CASSFISGGPSEQFF
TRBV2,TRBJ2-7,CASRDLYSYEQYF
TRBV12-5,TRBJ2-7,CASGPLGTGAYEQYF
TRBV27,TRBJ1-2,CASSRNPGGGSYGYTF
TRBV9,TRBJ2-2,CASSPDRVPNGELFF
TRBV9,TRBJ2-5,CASSAGLAGGMETQYF
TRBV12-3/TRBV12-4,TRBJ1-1,CASTPGGNTEAFF
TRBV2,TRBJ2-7,CASSEGDRVHEQYF
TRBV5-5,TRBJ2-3,CASSREDPPGRTDTQYF
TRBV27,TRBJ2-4,CASSLSGVAKNIQYF
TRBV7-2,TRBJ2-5,CASFAWGSTETQYF